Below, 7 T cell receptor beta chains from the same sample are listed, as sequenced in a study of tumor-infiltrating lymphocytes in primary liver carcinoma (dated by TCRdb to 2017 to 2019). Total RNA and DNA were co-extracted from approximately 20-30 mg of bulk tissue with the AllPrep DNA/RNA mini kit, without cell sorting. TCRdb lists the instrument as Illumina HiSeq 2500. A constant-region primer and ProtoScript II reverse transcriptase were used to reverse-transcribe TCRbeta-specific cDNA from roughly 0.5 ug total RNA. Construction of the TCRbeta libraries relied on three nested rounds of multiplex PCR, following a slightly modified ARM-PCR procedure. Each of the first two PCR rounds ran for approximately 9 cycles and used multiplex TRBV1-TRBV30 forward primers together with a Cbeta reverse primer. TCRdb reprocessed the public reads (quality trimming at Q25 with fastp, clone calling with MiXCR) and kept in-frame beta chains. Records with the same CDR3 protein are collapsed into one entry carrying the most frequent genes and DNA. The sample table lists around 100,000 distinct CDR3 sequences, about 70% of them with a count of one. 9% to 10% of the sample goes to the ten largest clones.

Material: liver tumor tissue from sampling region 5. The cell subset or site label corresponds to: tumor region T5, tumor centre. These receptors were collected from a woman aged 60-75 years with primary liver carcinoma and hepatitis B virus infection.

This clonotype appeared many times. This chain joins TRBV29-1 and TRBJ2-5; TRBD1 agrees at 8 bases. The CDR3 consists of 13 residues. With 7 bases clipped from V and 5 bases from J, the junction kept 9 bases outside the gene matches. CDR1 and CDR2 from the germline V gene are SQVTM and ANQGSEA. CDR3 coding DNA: TGCAGCGCCGGACAGGGAGGTGGCGAGACCCAGTACTTC. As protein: CSAGQGGGETQYF.

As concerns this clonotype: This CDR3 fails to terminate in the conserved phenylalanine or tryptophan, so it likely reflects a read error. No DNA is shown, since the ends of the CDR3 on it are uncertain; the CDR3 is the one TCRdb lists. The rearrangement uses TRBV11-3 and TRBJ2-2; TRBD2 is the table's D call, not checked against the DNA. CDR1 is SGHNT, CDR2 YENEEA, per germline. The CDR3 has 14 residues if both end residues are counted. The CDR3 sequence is CASRGTRATGGMFV.

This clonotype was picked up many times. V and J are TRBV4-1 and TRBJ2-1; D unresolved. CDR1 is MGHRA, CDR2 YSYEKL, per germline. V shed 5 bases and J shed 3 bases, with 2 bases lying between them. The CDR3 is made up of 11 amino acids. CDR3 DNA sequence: TGCGCCAGCAGCGACTACAATGAGCAGTTCTTC. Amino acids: CASSDYNEQFF.

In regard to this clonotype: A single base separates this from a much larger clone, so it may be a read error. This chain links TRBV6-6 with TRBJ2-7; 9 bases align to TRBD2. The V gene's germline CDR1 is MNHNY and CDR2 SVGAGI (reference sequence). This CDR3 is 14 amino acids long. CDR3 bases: TGTGCCAGCAACCCGGGACTAGCTTCCGACGAGCGGTACTTC. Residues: CASNPGLASDERYF.

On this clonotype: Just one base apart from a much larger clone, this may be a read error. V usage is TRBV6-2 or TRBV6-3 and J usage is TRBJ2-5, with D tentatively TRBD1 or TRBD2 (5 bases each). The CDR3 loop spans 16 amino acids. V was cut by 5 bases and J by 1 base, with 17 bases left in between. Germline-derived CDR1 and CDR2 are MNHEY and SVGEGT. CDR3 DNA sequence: TGTGCCAGCAGTCTCCAGGGAGCGGCTCGCCAAGAGACCCAGTACTTC. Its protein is CASSLQGAARQETQYF.

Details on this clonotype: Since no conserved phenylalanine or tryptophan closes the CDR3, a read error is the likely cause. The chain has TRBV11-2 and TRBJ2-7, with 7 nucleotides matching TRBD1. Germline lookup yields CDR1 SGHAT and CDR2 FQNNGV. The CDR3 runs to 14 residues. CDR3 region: CPGSLIQGTYEQYL. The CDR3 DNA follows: TGTCCCGGCAGCTTAATACAGGGGACCTACGAGCAGTACCTC.

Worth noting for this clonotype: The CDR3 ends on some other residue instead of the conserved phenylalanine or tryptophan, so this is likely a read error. Here the CDR3 DNA reads TGCAGCGTCCATGCCGGGACAACGAACACCGGGGAGCTGTTTTTA. Residues: CSVHAGTTNTGELFL. This chain uses TRBV29-1 with TRBJ2-2, with D maybe TRBD1 (6 bases). Trimming removed 6 bases from V and 0 bases from J, with 14 bases in between. Germline V gene sequence: CDR1 SQVTM, CDR2 ANQGSEA. The CDR3 contains 15 residues.